These 5 T cell receptor beta chains originate from one sample sequenced in a study of cytomegalovirus exposure and HLA in healthy donors. Sequencing was performed with immunoSEQ multiplex PCR; in TCRdb, only in-frame clones are kept and a portion is missing. The table includes around 60,000 clones, approximately 94% detected once. The sequencing input was PBMCs. The receptors were gathered from a man younger than 30 in good health and CMV-seropositive.

CDR3 nucleotide sequence: TGTGCCAGCAGTGAAGGGGGACAGGGGGCGGAGACCCAGTACTTC. Its protein is CASSEGGQGAETQYF. The V gene is TRBV6-1, the J gene TRBJ2-5; the match to TRBD1 covers 12 bases. The CDR3 has 15 amino acids. V dropped 1 base and J dropped 5; count of bases not matched to a gene: 2. Germline CDR1 reads MNHNS; CDR2 reads SASEGT.

This rearrangement joins TRBV6-4 to TRBJ2-3, with D possibly matching TRBD2 (6 bases). The V end was cut by 4 bases, the J end by 2 bases, with 10 bases between. Germline V lookup: CDR1 MRHNA, CDR2 SNTAGT. The CDR3 extends over 14 amino acids. This CDR3 reads CASSAGLDTDTQYF. The CDR3 nucleotides read TGTGCCAGCAGTGCGGGACTCGACACAGATACGCAGTATTTT.

The rearrangement links TRBV10-3 to TRBJ1-2, with D possibly being TRBD1 (5 bases). The CDR3 consists of 16 residues. From germline, CDR1 is ENHRY and CDR2 SYGVKD. The germline V and J ends were trimmed by 2 bases and 6 bases, with 19 bases remaining between them. The CDR3 DNA follows: TGTGCCATCAGTGAGGCCGGGGGACTCCGGGCTAATGGCTACACCTTC. This sequence encodes CAISEAGGLRANGYTF.

The chain employs TRBV13 and TRBJ1-2; 7 bases are shared with TRBD1. The ends lost 5 bases at V and 3 bases at J; junction bases unmatched: 9. The CDR3 consists of 15 residues. Germline V gene data show CDR1 as PRHDT and CDR2 as FYEKMQ (reference sequence). As DNA, the CDR3 is TGTGCCAGCAGCCGAAGCGCACAGGGGCACTATGGCTACACCTTC. Translating it yields CASSRSAQGHYGYTF.

This sequence joins TRBV5-6 and TRBJ2-3; D is perhaps TRBD2 (5 bases). This CDR3 comprises 15 residues. Trimming removed 0 bases at V and 2 bases at J, with 10 bases between. CDR1 is SGHDT and CDR2 is YYEEEE in the germline V gene. As DNA, the CDR3 is TGTGCCAGCAGCTTGGATCGCGGGTTCACAGATACGCAGTATTTT. Amino acid sequence: CASSLDRGFTDTQYF.